A selection of T cell receptor beta chains follows, all from one sample in a study of T-cell reconstitution after alpha-beta-depleted transplantation in children. From the PCR reads, TCRdb called clonotypes with MiXCR, one entry per CDR3 protein. The sample consists of about 540,000 distinct CDR3 sequences, around 18% of them appearing once. Sequencing used PBMCs from the stem cell graft donor, obtained from the stem cell graft. All receptors derive from a human donor who donated a stem cell graft to a child with acute lymphoblastic leukemia. The CDR3 runs from the conserved cysteine through the conserved F or W. A D gene is named only where the DNA matches it firmly. A row's size may be missing; if present it is once, few, many or a size class.

cdr3_nt cdr3_aa v_call d_call j_call clone_size
TGTGCCAGCAGTTGGAGACTAGCGGCTCGATACGAGCAGTACTTC CASSWRLAARYEQYF TRBV6-2/TRBV6-3 TRBD2 TRBJ2-7 few
TGTGCCAGCAGTTTAGAACAGTATAATTCACCCCTCCACTTT CASSLEQYNSPLHF TRBV27 . TRBJ1-6 few
TGCGCCAGCAGCTACCAGGACAGGTTCCCCTACGAGCAGTACTTC CASSYQDRFPYEQYF TRBV5-1 TRBD1 TRBJ2-7 .
TGTGCCAGTAGTTCCTGGGACAGGGACGGGGATGAGACAGATACGCAGTATTTT CASSSWDRDGDETDTQYF TRBV19 TRBD1 TRBJ2-3 once
TGCGCCAGCAACATCGGACTAGCGGGAGGACGAGATACGCAGTATTTT CASNIGLAGGRDTQYF TRBV5-1 TRBD2 TRBJ2-3 .
TGTGCCAGCAGTACGCCGAACAGGGCTTATGAGACCCAGTACTTC CASSTPNRAYETQYF TRBV12-3/TRBV12-4 . TRBJ2-5 .
TGTGCCAGCAGCACAACCGGGACACTCTCGTCCTACGAGCAGTACTTC CASSTTGTLSSYEQYF TRBV7-3 . TRBJ2-7 few
TGTGCCAGCAGACCGCCTCAGACAGGAATAGGCGAGCAGTACTTC CASRPPQTGIGEQYF TRBV6-1 . TRBJ2-7 .
TGTGCCAGCAGCTTGACGGGCTTTCTGAACACTGAAGCTTTCTTT CASSLTGFLNTEAFF TRBV5-6 . TRBJ1-1 .
TGTGCCAGCTCAAGGGGCACACAGCAAGAGACCCAGTACTTC CASSRGTQQETQYF TRBV18 . TRBJ2-5 few
TGTGCCAGCAGGATCTCAGAGGGAAACACTGAAGCTTTCTTT CASRISEGNTEAFF TRBV12-3/TRBV12-4 . TRBJ1-1 few
TGTGCCAGCAGGGCGGACAGGGAGAATGAAAAACTGTTTTTT CASRADRENEKLFF TRBV6-1 TRBD1 TRBJ1-4 few
TGCAGCGTTGAGGGGGTTAGCGGCCCCTCCTACAATGAGCAGTTCTTC CSVEGVSGPSYNEQFF TRBV29-1 . TRBJ2-1 many
TGCAGTGCATCATCCCTAGCGGGGGTACGAGAGCAGTACTTC CSASSLAGVREQYF TRBV20-1 TRBD2 TRBJ2-7 .
TGTGCCAGCAGTCCAGGGTTCTTCTATGGCTACACCTTC CASSPGFFYGYTF TRBV12-3/TRBV12-4 . TRBJ1-2 few
TGTGCCATCGATCCCTTCGCTACAGGGGGCCTCTTC CAIDPFATGGLF TRBV10-3 TRBD1 TRBJ2-1 .
TGTGCCACCAGCGCCCGGACTAGTCGCTCCAATGAGCAGTTCTTC CATSARTSRSNEQFF TRBV15 TRBD2 TRBJ2-1 .
TGTGCCACCCGGACAGGGAGCAATCAGCCCCAGCATTTT CATRTGSNQPQHF TRBV10-3 TRBD1 TRBJ1-5 few
TGCGCCAGCAGCTTGAGGATGCCACCCCAAGAGACCCAGTACTTC CASSLRMPPQETQYF TRBV5-1 . TRBJ2-5 many
TGCGCCAGCAGCGACCCGGGGCGAACTAACTATGGCTACACCTTC CASSDPGRTNYGYTF TRBV5-1 . TRBJ1-2 few
TGTGCCAGCAGTGAAGTCAGGGAGGAGACCCAGTACTTC CASSEVREETQYF TRBV2 . TRBJ2-5 few
TGTGCCAGCAGTTTCTTGGAATCAGCAGATACGCAGTATTTT CASSFLESADTQYF TRBV27 . TRBJ2-3 few
TGCGCCAGCAGCCAACAAGGGGCACAAGATCAGCCCCAGCATTTT CASSQQGAQDQPQHF TRBV4-1 . TRBJ1-5 .
TGTGCCAGCAGTTACGGGCTAGCGGGCCGGAGCTCCTACAATGAGCAGTTCTTC CASSYGLAGRSSYNEQFF TRBV6-5 TRBD2 TRBJ2-1 .
TGCGCCAGCAGCTCGGGACAGAGTTATGGAAACACCATATATTTT CASSSGQSYGNTIYF TRBV5-1 TRBD1 TRBJ1-3 few
TGCAGTTTGGGGGGAACAGGGCGGAACTATGGCTACACCTTC CSLGGTGRNYGYTF TRBV20-1 . TRBJ1-2 .
TGTGCCACGGGAAAGGGGGGCAATCAGCCCCAGCATTTT CATGKGGNQPQHF TRBV7-2 . TRBJ1-5 few
TGTGCCAGCAGCCCCCAGGCGGGGGCGTCTGGGGCCAACGTCCTGACTTTC CASSPQAGASGANVLTF TRBV7-9 . TRBJ2-6 few
TGTGCCAGCAGTTTATTGGGAGTAGCGGATAGCACAGATACGCAGTATTTT CASSLLGVADSTDTQYF TRBV27 . TRBJ2-3 .
TGTGCCAGCAGTTTAATGCGGACTAATTCACCCCTCCACTTT CASSLMRTNSPLHF TRBV12-3/TRBV12-4 . TRBJ1-6 .
TGTGCCAGCAGCTTGAGCAACCGCGGGAGGAAAGCGACCGGGGAGCTGTTTTTT CASSLSNRGRKATGELFF TRBV5-5 TRBD2 TRBJ2-2 many
TGCGCCAGCAGCGTGATGACAGGGGGCAACTATGGCTACACCTTC CASSVMTGGNYGYTF TRBV5-1 TRBD1 TRBJ1-2 few
TGTGCCAGCAGTGAAAGGGGGGGACTCTATTCTGGGGCCAACGGCCTGACTTTC CASSERGGLYSGANGLTF TRBV6-1 . TRBJ2-6 .
TGTGCCAGCAGCCCCGGGACATCTAATCAGCCCCAGCATTTT CASSPGTSNQPQHF TRBV3-1 . TRBJ1-5 .